The TCR beta chain described here comes from a study of tumor and adjacent non-tumor tissue in lung cancer. On the study more broadly: On average, productive TCRbeta reads reached roughly 3.9 million per sample.

RNA was extracted from bulk tissue without any cell sorting. The normal lung tissue was taken more than 3 cm from the tumor edge. Donors were chemotherapy-naive, newly diagnosed lung cancer surgical patients in China, August–late 2014. TCRbeta libraries were built with three rounds of nested PCR, modified from ARM-PCR. MiXCR, applied by TCRdb to the multiplex PCR reads, yields one record per CDR3 protein. The table includes more than 35,000 distinct CDR3 sequences, roughly 60% detected once. Findings and limits, study-wide: Tumor tissue had significantly higher TCR diversity than normal lung.

This clonotype was found a few times. As yet, its antigen is unknown. A much larger clone lies a single base off, so this may be a read error. Deletions cut 10 bases from V and 1 base from J, with 13 bases between. This CDR3 has 13 residues. Source material: distant non-tumor lung tissue. V gene TRBV12-3 or TRBV12-4 combines with J gene TRBJ1-1; D gene uncertain. The source of this sequence is a woman aged 40 to 50 with non-small cell lung cancer. CDR3 sequence reads: CANSPPANTEAFF. CDR3 DNA: TGTGCCAACAGCCCCCCGGCGAACACTGAAGCTTTCTTT.